Described below is a single T cell receptor beta chain sequence and its context. TCRdb's table, derived via immunoSEQ multiplex PCR, lists solely in-frame clones and lacks some. The top ten hold around 10% of the sample, which has fewer than 60,000 clones, approximately 90% seen once. Germline V gives CDR1 SQVTM, CDR2 ANQGSEA. This CDR3 comprises 11 residues. V gave up 5 bases and J gave up 7 bases, with 11 bases separating them. This entry comes from a study of blood T cell repertoires in COVID-19. About the study: The United States, Italy and Spain were the sources of the acute and convalescent COVID-19 samples.

The rearrangement joins TRBV29-1 to TRBJ2-5, with a tentative D call TRBD1 (6 bases). The source is a human donor with acute or convalescent COVID-19. The donor label of this sample is uncertain. The specimen sequenced was peripheral blood. The CDR3 DNA reads TGCAGCGTTTCACAGGGAATGACCCAGTACTTC. This gives the protein CSVSQGMTQYF.